The T cell receptor beta chain described here comes from a study of cytomegalovirus exposure and HLA in healthy donors. Study as a whole: Among the approximately 400 donors who were genotyped, about 86% fell in the genetic ancestry cluster that is associated with self-reported Caucasian donors. General study findings and limits: An analysis done earlier found most TCR beta V segments productive about 87% or about 30% of the time.

Donors were nominally healthy when sampled, though unrecorded immune exposures were likely. This PCR relied on a set of 60 Vbeta primers and 13 Jbeta primers. TCRdb's copy holds only in-frame clones and misses some; the assay was immunoSEQ multiplex PCR. Altogether approximately 140,000 clones are present, under 85% being singletons, with the ten largest covering 1.7%. Comment on this clone: Its antigen is not known.

The sequenced sample was PBMCs. The TCR was taken from a boy younger than 18 in good health and CMV-seronegative.

The DNA of the CDR3 is TGTGCTAGTGGTTTGGTAAAAGGGGTTAGGGTTTTGAATGAAAAACTGTTTTTT. Encoded protein: CASGLVKGVRVLNEKLFF. V usage is TRBV12-5 and J usage is TRBJ1-4, with D perhaps matching TRBD1 (5 bases). V gave up 0 bases and J gave up 5 bases, with 19 bases separating them. The CDR3 sequence is 18 residues long. Germline V CDR1 and CDR2: LGHNT, FRNRAP.